This TCR beta chain is from a study of T cell responses to AZD1222 COVID-19 vaccine. The overall study: Recipients boosted at about 4 weeks or about 12 weeks are pooled.

Note on this clone: What it recognizes is unknown.

Sequencing was performed with immunoSEQ multiplex PCR; in TCRdb, only in-frame clones are kept and a portion is missing. The table includes 70,000 or so clones, 70% to 90% detected once. Study-level points and caveats: Seropositive at baseline were only a handful of AZD1222 recipients. Mostly white British, mostly female donors; authors suggested clonal diversity may be underestimated. The span of vaccine-associated CD4 TCRs extended across spike, with dominance at 160-218 and 743-854.

The sample consisted of peripheral blood, taken on day 0 of AZD1222 vaccination. This clonotype originated in an adult in good health.

The CDR3 coding sequence is TGTGCCAGCAGGAGGAGCGCGGGGGGCGCCTACGAGCAGTACTTC. Protein: CASRRSAGGAYEQYF. The chain employs TRBV27 and TRBJ2-7, with TRBD2 matching 8 bases. The CDR3 covers 15 residues. Germline assignment: CDR1 MNHEY and CDR2 SMNVEV (reference sequence). J lost 2 bases, V lost 6 bases, and 9 bases had no gene match.